This T cell receptor beta chain was sequenced for a study of CD8+CD57+ T cells in acquired aplastic anemia. For the study at large: Mean yield of DNA from sorted CD4+ and CD8+ cells was 3 to 3.5 ug.

Study findings and constraints: Found in both controls and patients were some 30 CD8+ CDR3 sequences. Patient and control CD8+ Simpson's diversity was not significantly different.

Both TCR beta VDJ combination and CDR3 sequence profiling were carried out. Genomic DNA was the template for this profiling. In TCRdb, the reads were re-called with MiXCR into one record per CDR3 protein. This sample has 35,000 to 45,000 distinct CDR3 sequences, with 68% found just once. Concerning this clonotype itself: The antigen is undetermined.

CDR3 length: 11 residues. Germline V gives CDR1 SGHVT, CDR2 SQSDAQ. V was shortened by 4 bases and J by 3 bases, with 4 bases between the two germline ends. The chain carries TRBV7-4 and TRBJ2-7; D unresolved. The sample consisted of sorted CD4+, CD8+, or CD8+CD57+ T cells (not recorded which) from PBMCs. This clonotype originated in a human donor in good health, serving as a control. The CDR3 coding sequence is TGTGCCAGCAGCTCCAACTACGAGCAGTACTTC. Encoded protein: CASSSNYEQYF.